This is a list of T cell receptor beta chains from one sample in a study of T cell repertoires in cytomegalovirus infection. Each CDR3 protein is one row after TCRdb ran MiXCR on the reads. This sample has some 800,000 distinct CDR3 sequences, with less than 35% found just once. For these TCRs, the target antigens are not known. The sequences come from cultured CD8+ T cells from PBMCs, collected from culture after CMV antigen stimulation. These receptors came from a human donor in good health (CMV status not recorded). Some clones in this sample may be carry-over from other donors' samples. CDR3s include the opening cysteine and the closing phenylalanine or tryptophan. D genes are given only for firm matches. Size is omitted from some rows. Given values are once, few, many or a class for expanded clones.

j_call	clone_size	d_call	cdr3_length	v_call	cdr3_nt	cdr3_aa
TRBJ2-1	few	TRBD1	14	TRBV23-1	TGCGCCAGCAGTCCCGACAGGGGGTGGAATGAGCAGTTCTTC	CASSPDRGWNEQFF
TRBJ2-1	.	TRBD2	16	TRBV6-1	TGTGCCAGCAGTCGAGAGGCTAGCGGGGGAAAGAATGAGCAGTTCTTC	CASSREASGGKNEQFF
TRBJ1-6	many	.	16	TRBV5-6	TGTGCCAGCAGCTTAGGTCCCGACAGATATAATTCACCCCTCCACTTT	CASSLGPDRYNSPLHF
TRBJ2-3	few	TRBD2	18	TRBV6-5	TGTGCCAGCAGTCAAATTCTGGGGGGCGGGGGGAAAACAGATACGCAGTATTTT	CASSQILGGGGKTDTQYF
TRBJ1-6	few	.	13	TRBV2	TGTGCCAGCGGTCGCCCCTATAATTCACCCCTCCACTTT	CASGRPYNSPLHF
TRBJ2-6	few	TRBD1	18	TRBV6-6	TGTGCCAGCACACCCGGGACAGGGACACTCTCTGGGGCCAACGTCCTGACTTTC	CASTPGTGTLSGANVLTF
TRBJ1-5	many	.	13	TRBV9	TGTGCCAGCAGCGTAGCAGGCAATCAGCCCCAGCATTTT	CASSVAGNQPQHF
TRBJ1-5	many	.	14	TRBV7-8	TGTGCCAGCAGCTCGGGGTATAGCAATCAGCCCCAGCATTTT	CASSSGYSNQPQHF
TRBJ1-2	.	TRBD1	17	TRBV4-3	TGCGCCAGCAGCCAAGATAGGGACAGGGTGGCTAACTATGGCTACACCTTC	CASSQDRDRVANYGYTF
TRBJ1-1	many	TRBD1	14	TRBV7-9	TGTGCCAGTAGTAGGACAGGACTGAACACTGAAGCTTTCTTT	CASSRTGLNTEAFF
TRBJ2-7	.	.	14	TRBV7-6	TGTGCTAGCAGCCCCCAGGCGGACGGCTACGAGCAGTACTTC	CASSPQADGYEQYF
TRBJ1-1	few	.	15	TRBV7-9	TGTGCCAGCAGCTTAGGATTATTGCCTGCACCGGAAGCTTTCTTT	CASSLGLLPAPEAFF
TRBJ1-1	once	.	13	TRBV20-1	TGCAGTGCCCCGGGACCGGCGAAAACTGAAGCTTTCTTT	CSAPGPAKTEAFF
TRBJ1-2	.	.	13	TRBV19	TGTGTCACTAACCCGGGACTCAACTATGGCTACACCTTC	CVTNPGLNYGYTF
TRBJ1-2	.	.	15	TRBV6-6	TGTGCCAGCAGTGCTGACGGGGGACAAGATTATGGCTACACCTTC	CASSADGGQDYGYTF
TRBJ2-3	.	TRBD2	15	TRBV4-1	TGCGCCAGCAGCCAAGAGGGGGACTACCGGCGACAGCAGTATTTT	CASSQEGDYRRQQYF
TRBJ1-2	.	.	13	TRBV2	TGTGCCAGCAGTGTATCGCAGGGCTATGGCTACACCTTC	CASSVSQGYGYTF
TRBJ1-1	.	.	15	TRBV12-3/TRBV12-4	TGTGCCAGCAGTTTATTGGGGTCACTGAACACTGAAGCTTTCTTT	CASSLLGSLNTEAFF
TRBJ1-5	.	.	13	TRBV19	TGTGCCAGTAGTATAGGGTACGAGAAGCCCCAGCATTTT	CASSIGYEKPQHF
TRBJ1-2	few	TRBD1	16	TRBV10-3	TGTGCCATCAGTGAGTCACTGAAGGGGGCGCGGTATGGCTACACCTTC	CAISESLKGARYGYTF
TRBJ2-1	.	TRBD2	18	TRBV28	TGTGCCAGCAGTTCACCCTACAGCGGGGGGGACTCCTACAATGAGCAGTTCTTC	CASSSPYSGGDSYNEQFF
TRBJ2-6	few	TRBD2	17	TRBV4-2	TGTGCCAGCAGCCAGACCAGCGGGGGTTCTGGGGCCAACGTCCTGACTTTC	CASSQTSGGSGANVLTF
TRBJ1-6	.	.	14	TRBV5-5	TGTGCCAGCAGCTTGTTCGGGAATAATTCACCCCTCCACTTT	CASSLFGNNSPLHF
TRBJ1-1	.	TRBD1	13	TRBV27	TGTGCCAGCAGTTTAGAGACAGGGGGTGAAGCTTTCTTT	CASSLETGGEAFF
TRBJ2-7	.	.	16	TRBV12-3/TRBV12-4	TGTGCCAGCAGTCTTTCCGACCCGAGGGAATCCTACGAGCAGTACTTC	CASSLSDPRESYEQYF
TRBJ2-4	many	TRBD2	20	TRBV7-2	TGTGCCAGCAGCTTAGCGGGAGGGCCAGGCGGGGATGGGACCAAAAACATTCAGTACTTC	CASSLAGGPGGDGTKNIQYF
TRBJ1-4	few	TRBD1	19	TRBV19	TGTGCCTCGGACGGGGGTCGAGTATTTCCGTCGACAGGGGGTGAAAAACTGTTTTTT	CASDGGRVFPSTGGEKLFF
TRBJ1-1	.	.	16	TRBV20-1	TGCAAATGCCTTAGAAAGGGGTTGGTGGGAGGGACTGAAGCTTTCTTT	CKCLRKGLVGGTEAFF